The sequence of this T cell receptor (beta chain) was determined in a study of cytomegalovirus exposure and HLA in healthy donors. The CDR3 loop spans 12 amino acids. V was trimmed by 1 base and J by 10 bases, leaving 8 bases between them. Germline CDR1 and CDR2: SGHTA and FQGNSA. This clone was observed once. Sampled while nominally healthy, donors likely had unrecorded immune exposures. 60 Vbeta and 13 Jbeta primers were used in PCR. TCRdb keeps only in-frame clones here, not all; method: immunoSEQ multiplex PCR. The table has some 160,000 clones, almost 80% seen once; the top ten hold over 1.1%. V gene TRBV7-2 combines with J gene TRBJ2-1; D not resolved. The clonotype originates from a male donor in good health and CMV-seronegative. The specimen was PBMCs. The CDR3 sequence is CASSLDVTEQFF. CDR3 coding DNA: TGTGCCAGCAGCTTAGACGTGACAGAGCAGTTCTTC.